One sample yielded the 23 T cell receptor beta chains listed below, sequenced in a study of cytomegalovirus exposure and HLA in healthy donors. The PCR contained 60 Vbeta and 13 Jbeta primers. Generated by immunoSEQ multiplex PCR, the TCRdb table keeps only in-frame clones and is missing some. The data contain 200,000 to 250,000 clones, 70% to 85% of them singletons. Sequenced input: PBMCs. These receptors were collected from a man aged 50-60 years in good health and CMV-seronegative.

The chain couples TRBV27 to TRBJ2-1; TRBD1 aligns across 9 bases. This CDR3 has 15 amino acids. After removal of 8 bases from V and 8 bases from J, the junction contained 13 bases not matched to a gene. Germline V gene sequence: CDR1 MNHEY, CDR2 SMNVEV (reference sequence). The CDR3 nucleotides read TGTGCCAGCGCTACACCGGGACAGGGAACCCATGAGCAGTTCTTC. Its protein product is CASATPGQGTHEQFF.

The V gene is TRBV29-1, the J gene TRBJ2-1, with TRBD2 identical over 7 bases. Germline CDR1 SQVTM, CDR2 ANQGSEA. The CDR3 is 15 amino acids. The V segment lost 7 bases and the J segment 0 bases; nucleotides outside the gene matches: 9. CDR3 sequence (DNA): TGCAGCGCCAAAAGCGGGGATAGCTCCTACAATGAGCAGTTCTTC. Residues: CSAKSGDSSYNEQFF.

This chain joins TRBV27 and TRBJ2-7, with 8 bases matching TRBD1. This CDR3 is built from 15 residues. Per germline, CDR1 MNHEY and CDR2 SMNVEV (reference sequence). V was pared by 6 bases and J by 3 bases, with 10 bases of the junction left unmatched. The CDR3 DNA reads TGTGCCAGCAGCCCGAGGACAGGGAATCGCTACGAGCAGTACTTC. It specifies CASSPRTGNRYEQYF.

This clone was counted between two and nine times. V is TRBV5-8 and J is TRBJ2-1; TRBD2 matches 10 bases. Trimming cost V 0 bases and J 6 bases; bases outside gene matches: 6. CDR1 SGHTS and CDR2 YDEGEE come from the germline V gene. There are 16 residues in the CDR3. Here the CDR3 DNA reads TGTGCCAGCAGCTTGGACAGCGGGAGGGCCGGCAATGAGCAGTTCTTC. This codes for CASSLDSGRAGNEQFF.

This chain links TRBV29-1 with TRBJ2-1, with 7 bases lining up with TRBD2. The CDR3 sequence is 17 residues long. Looked up from germline, CDR1 is SQVTM and CDR2 is ANQGSEA. V was pared by 4 bases and J by 6 bases, with 18 bases of the junction left unmatched. The CDR3 region has the DNA TGCAGCGTTGGGGGTGGACTAGGGCTGTTCCCCAGCAATGAGCAGTTCTTC. It specifies CSVGGGLGLFPSNEQFF.

V gene TRBV6-5 combines with J gene TRBJ1-5; maybe TRBD1 (5 bases). The CDR3 is 14 amino acids. Per the germline V gene, CDR1 is MNHEY and CDR2 is SVGAGI. Trimming removed 8 bases at V and 2 bases at J, with 13 bases between. CDR3 DNA: TGTGCCAGCGGCCTCCGGGGGGGCAATCAGCCCCAGCATTTT. It encodes CASGLRGGNQPQHF.

Only a few counts were recorded for this clone. The chain joins TRBV4-2 to TRBJ2-3; 12 nucleotides line up with TRBD2. Germline V gene data show CDR1 as LGHNA and CDR2 as YNFKEQ. The CDR3 totals 18 residues. V gave up 0 bases and J gave up 2 bases; unmatched junction bases: 6. The CDR3 reads CASSQDPSGRATTDTQYF. In DNA form, the CDR3 reads TGTGCCAGCAGCCAAGATCCTAGCGGGAGGGCCACCACAGATACGCAGTATTTT.

This clone was detected only a few times. The chain uses TRBV11-2 and TRBJ2-7; D perhaps matches TRBD2 (5 bases). This CDR3 is built from 13 residues. Looked up from germline, CDR1 is SGHAT and CDR2 is FQNNGV. V was clipped by 4 bases and J by 4 bases, with 11 bases between them. CDR3 in amino acids: CASSSPREYEQYF. For the CDR3, the DNA is TGTGCCAGCAGCTCGCCAAGGGAGTACGAGCAGTACTTC.

The CDR3 coding sequence is TGTGCCAGCAGTGAAGACCCGCCGGGACTAGCGGGAGGGCGTGGCTACGAGCAGTACTTC. Protein product: CASSEDPPGLAGGRGYEQYF. This chain links TRBV6-1 with TRBJ2-7, with 16 bases aligning to TRBD2. Losses at the gene ends were 1 base for V and 3 bases for J; bases not matched to a gene: 12. The CDR3 totals 20 residues. Germline CDR1 and CDR2: MNHNS and SASEGT.

The chain joins TRBV27 to TRBJ2-7, with 9 bases aligning to TRBD1. The CDR3 has 15 amino acids. Germline V lookup: CDR1 MNHEY, CDR2 SMNVEV (reference sequence). V trimming: 4 bases; J trimming: 4 bases; junction bases outside the gene matches: 8. CDR3 amino acids: CASSSPGTGFYEQYF. Here the CDR3 DNA reads TGTGCCAGCAGTTCCCCGGGGACAGGGTTTTACGAGCAGTACTTC.

This chain uses TRBV19 with TRBJ1-1; TRBD1 matches at 9 bases. The CDR3 contains 14 residues. V gave up 3 bases and J gave up 5 bases; unmatched junction bases: 4. Germline lookup yields CDR1 LNHDA and CDR2 SQIVND (reference sequence). The chain's CDR3 is CASSIGTGRTEAFF. The CDR3 nucleotides read TGTGCCAGTAGTATTGGGACAGGGAGAACTGAAGCTTTCTTT.

Remarks on this clone: The same CDR3 arises from other DNA sequences in this sample as well. This chain uses TRBV28 with TRBJ2-2; possible D gene TRBD1, 6 bases. Germline CDR1 reads MDHEN; CDR2 reads SYDVKM. V was cut by 6 bases and J by 1 base, with 9 bases left in between. CDR3 length: 14 residues. CDR3 amino acids: CASSLGQNTGELFF. Here the CDR3 DNA reads TGTGCCAGCAGCCTGGGACAGAACACCGGGGAGCTGTTTTTT.

The genes are TRBV18 and TRBJ1-3, with D hard to call. The V end lost 0 bases, the J end lost 8 bases, and 14 bases lay between the germline ends. The CDR3 is 15 residues long. In germline, CDR1 is KGHSH, CDR2 LQKENI. CDR3 residues: CASSPPWSESDTIYF. CDR3 sequence (DNA): TGTGCCAGCTCACCACCTTGGTCCGAATCAGACACCATATATTTT.

The chain links TRBV27 to TRBJ1-2; a weak D match, TRBD1 (6 bases). This CDR3 is 15 amino acids long. Trimming removed 11 bases from V and 1 base from J, with 20 bases in between. From germline, CDR1 is MNHEY and CDR2 SMNVEV (reference sequence). In nucleotides, the CDR3 is TGTGCCGGGGCACCTACAGGGATCCTTAACTATGGCTACACCTTC. Its protein product is CAGAPTGILNYGYTF.

This sequence joins TRBV5-1 and TRBJ2-5, with D perhaps matching TRBD2 (5 bases). The CDR3 totals 16 residues. CDR1 and CDR2 (germline): SGHRS, YFSETQ. Trimming removed 4 bases at V and 1 base at J, with 17 bases between. CDR3 amino acids: CASSIEGHQAQETQYF. The CDR3 nucleotides read TGCGCCAGCAGCATTGAGGGCCATCAAGCCCAAGAGACCCAGTACTTC. Drawing the rest from reference TRBV5-1 and TRBJ2-5, the complete variable domain is KAGVTQTPRYLIKTRGQQVTLSCSPISGHRSVSWYQQTPGQGLQFLFEYFSETQRNKGNFPGRFSGRQFSNSRSEMNVSTLELGDSALYLCASSIEGHQAQETQYFGPGTRLLVL.

The chain joins TRBV9 to TRBJ2-2; 9 bases fit TRBD1. The junction had 4 bases not matched to a gene; V was cut back by 0 bases and J by 4 bases. Per germline, CDR1 SGDLS and CDR2 YYNGEE. The CDR3 consists of 16 residues. CDR3 sequence reads: CASSVVGTGSTGELFF. The CDR3 coding sequence is TGTGCCAGCAGCGTAGTGGGGACAGGGAGCACCGGGGAGCTGTTTTTT.

The chain is built from TRBV7-9 and TRBJ2-4; 9 bases fit TRBD1. Trimming cost V 4 bases and J 2 bases; bases outside gene matches: 15. This CDR3 has 19 residues. Germline CDR1 reads SEHNR; CDR2 reads FQNEAQ (reference sequence). Written as DNA, the CDR3 is TGTGCCAGCAGCTCCGGAGCCCCGGGACAGGGTTGGTCCAAAAACATTCAGTACTTC. It translates to CASSSGAPGQGWSKNIQYF.

A note on this clone: At one end, the junction sequence differs from germline, possibly due to a read error. V is TRBV6-1 and J is TRBJ1-6, with TRBD1 matching over 7 bases. Germline V gene data show CDR1 as MNHNS and CDR2 as SASEGT. The CDR3 runs to 16 residues. For the CDR3, the DNA is TGTGCCAGCAGGGAAGGGACAGCTAGGGGAAATTCACCCCTCCACTTT. Residues: CASREGTARGNSPLHF.

This chain links TRBV7-3 with TRBJ2-1, with 9 nucleotides matching TRBD2. CDR3 length: 16 amino acids. Unmatched junction bases numbered 10, after V lost 4 bases and J lost 6 bases. Germline values: CDR1 SGHTA, CDR2 FQGTGA. The CDR3 sequence is CASSSDAGGRSNEQFF. CDR3 bases: TGTGCCAGCAGCTCCGATGCGGGAGGGCGGTCCAATGAGCAGTTCTTC.

This chain uses TRBV27 with TRBJ1-1, with TRBD1 matching 7 bases. The CDR3 is 13 residues long. J lost 11 bases, V lost 3 bases, and 9 bases had no gene match. Germline V gene sequence: CDR1 MNHEY, CDR2 SMNVEV (reference sequence). CDR3 sequence reads: CASSLLGGSWAFF. In DNA, the CDR3 is TGTGCCAGCAGTTTGTTAGGGGGCTCTTGGGCTTTCTTT.

The gene calls are TRBV6-6 and TRBJ2-3; 8 nucleotides agree with TRBD1. The CDR3 spans 16 residues. J gave up 4 bases and V 6 bases, and 12 bases lay outside the gene matches. CDR1 and CDR2 (germline): MNHNY, SVGAGI (reference sequence). CDR3 in amino acids: CASRNTRTGRADTQYF. CDR3 coding DNA: TGTGCCAGCAGAAACACCCGGACAGGGAGAGCAGATACGCAGTATTTT.

The chain uses TRBV28 and TRBJ2-5; tentatively, D is TRBD2 (5 bases). The CDR3 runs to 13 residues. Germline CDR1 reads MDHEN; CDR2 reads SYDVKM. Deletions cut 5 bases from V and 5 bases from J, with 12 bases between. CDR3 nucleotides: TGTGCCAGCAGTAAACTAGGCGTGGAGACCCAGTACTTC. This codes for CASSKLGVETQYF.

This clone was detected once. V and J are TRBV12-5 and TRBJ2-2; 14 bases are a match to TRBD2. This CDR3 has 18 residues. The V and J ends lost 4 bases and 5 bases, in that order; junction bases with no gene match: 9. Germline values: CDR1 LGHNT, CDR2 FRNRAP. CDR3 region: CASGSTGLAGVVTGELFF. CDR3 sequence (DNA): TGTGCTAGTGGTTCGACGGGACTAGCGGGAGTAGTTACCGGGGAGCTGTTTTTT. The full variable domain, with the rest looked up from reference TRBV12-5 and TRBJ2-2, is DARVTQTPRHKVTEMGQEVTMRCQPILGHNTVFWYRQTMMQGLELLAYFRNRAPLDDSGMPKDRFSAEMPDATLATLKIQPSEPRDSAVYFCASGSTGLAGVVTGELFFGEGSRLTVL.